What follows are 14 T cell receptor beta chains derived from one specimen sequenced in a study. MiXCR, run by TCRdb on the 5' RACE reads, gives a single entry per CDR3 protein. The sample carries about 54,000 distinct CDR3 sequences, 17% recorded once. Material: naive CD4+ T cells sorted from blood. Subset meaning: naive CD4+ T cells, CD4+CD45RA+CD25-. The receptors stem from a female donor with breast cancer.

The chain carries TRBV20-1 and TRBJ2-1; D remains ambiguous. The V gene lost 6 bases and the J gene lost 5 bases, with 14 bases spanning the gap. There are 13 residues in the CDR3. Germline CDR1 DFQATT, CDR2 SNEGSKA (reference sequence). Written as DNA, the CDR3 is TGCAGTGCCCAAAGGTACCCAAACAATGAGCAGTTCTTC. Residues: CSAQRYPNNEQFF.

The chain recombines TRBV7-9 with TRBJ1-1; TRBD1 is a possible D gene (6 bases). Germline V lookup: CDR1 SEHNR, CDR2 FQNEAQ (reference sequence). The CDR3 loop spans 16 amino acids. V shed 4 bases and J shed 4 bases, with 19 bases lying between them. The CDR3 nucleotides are TGTGCCAGCAGCTCAGGGGCCAGATGGCGCCGCACTGAAGCTTTCTTT. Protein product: CASSSGARWRRTEAFF.

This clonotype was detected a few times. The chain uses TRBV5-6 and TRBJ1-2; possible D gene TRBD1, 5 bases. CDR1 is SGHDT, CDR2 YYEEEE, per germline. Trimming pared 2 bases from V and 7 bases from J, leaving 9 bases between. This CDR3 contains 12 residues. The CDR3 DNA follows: TGTGCCAGCAGCTTCCAGGGCGGTGGCTACACCTTC. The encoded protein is CASSFQGGGYTF.

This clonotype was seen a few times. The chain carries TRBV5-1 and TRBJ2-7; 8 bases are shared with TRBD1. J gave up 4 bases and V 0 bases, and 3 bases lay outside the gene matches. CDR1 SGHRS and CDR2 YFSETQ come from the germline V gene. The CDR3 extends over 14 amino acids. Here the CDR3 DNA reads TGCGCCAGCAGCTTGGGGACAGGGTGGTACGAGCAGTACTTC. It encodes CASSLGTGWYEQYF.

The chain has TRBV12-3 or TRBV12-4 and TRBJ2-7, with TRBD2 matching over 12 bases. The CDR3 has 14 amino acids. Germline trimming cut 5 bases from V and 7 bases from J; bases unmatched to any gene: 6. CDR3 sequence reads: CASSPPSGRGEQYF. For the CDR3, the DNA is TGTGCCAGCAGTCCCCCTAGCGGGAGGGGGGAGCAGTACTTC.

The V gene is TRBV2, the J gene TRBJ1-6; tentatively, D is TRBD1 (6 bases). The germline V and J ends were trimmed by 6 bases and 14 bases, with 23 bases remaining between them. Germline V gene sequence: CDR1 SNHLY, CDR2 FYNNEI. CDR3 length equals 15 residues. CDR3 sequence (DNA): TGTGCCAGCAGGGCGGACAGCCTCCTAGGTCTCTCCCTCCACTTT. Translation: CASRADSLLGLSLHF.

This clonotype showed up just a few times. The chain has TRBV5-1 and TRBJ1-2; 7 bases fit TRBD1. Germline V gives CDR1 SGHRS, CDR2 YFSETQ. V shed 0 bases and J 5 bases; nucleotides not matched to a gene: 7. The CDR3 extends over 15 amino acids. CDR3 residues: CASSLGYQGGYGYTF. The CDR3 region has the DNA TGCGCCAGCAGCTTGGGCTACCAGGGGGGTTATGGCTACACCTTC. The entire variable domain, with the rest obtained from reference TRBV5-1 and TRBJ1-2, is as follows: KAGVTQTPRYLIKTRGQQVTLSCSPISGHRSVSWYQQTPGQGLQFLFEYFSETQRNKGNFPGRFSGRQFSNSRSEMNVSTLELGDSALYLCASSLGYQGGYGYTFGSGTRLTVV.

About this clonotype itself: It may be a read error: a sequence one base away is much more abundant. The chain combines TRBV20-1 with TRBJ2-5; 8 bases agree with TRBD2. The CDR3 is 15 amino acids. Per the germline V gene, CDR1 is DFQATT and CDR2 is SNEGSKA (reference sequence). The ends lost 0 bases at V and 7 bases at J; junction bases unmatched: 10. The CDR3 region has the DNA TGCAGTGCTAGAGATATCCGGGAGGGAAGCGCGACCCAGTACTTC. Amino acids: CSARDIREGSATQYF.

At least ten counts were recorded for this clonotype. The chain's CDR3 is CASSLGADTDYGYTF. CDR3 nucleotides: TGTGCCAGCAGCTTGGGAGCTGACACCGACTATGGCTACACCTTC. The genes are TRBV5-4 and TRBJ1-2; D gene uncertain. Per germline, CDR1 SGHNT and CDR2 YYREEE (reference sequence). V was clipped by 0 bases and J by 3 bases, with 12 bases between them. The CDR3 is made up of 15 amino acids.

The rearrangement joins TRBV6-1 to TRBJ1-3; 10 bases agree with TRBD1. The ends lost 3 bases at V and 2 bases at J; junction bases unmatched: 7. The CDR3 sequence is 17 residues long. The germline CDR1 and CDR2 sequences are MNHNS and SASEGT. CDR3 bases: TGTGCCAGCAGTGAGCCGGGACAGGGGTATCCTGGAAACACCATATATTTT. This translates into CASSEPGQGYPGNTIYF.

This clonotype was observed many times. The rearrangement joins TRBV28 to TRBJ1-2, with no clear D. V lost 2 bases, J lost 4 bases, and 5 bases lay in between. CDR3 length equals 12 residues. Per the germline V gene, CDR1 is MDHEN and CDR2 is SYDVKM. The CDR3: CASSLPSYGYTF. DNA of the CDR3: TGTGCCAGCAGTTTACCATCCTATGGCTACACCTTC.

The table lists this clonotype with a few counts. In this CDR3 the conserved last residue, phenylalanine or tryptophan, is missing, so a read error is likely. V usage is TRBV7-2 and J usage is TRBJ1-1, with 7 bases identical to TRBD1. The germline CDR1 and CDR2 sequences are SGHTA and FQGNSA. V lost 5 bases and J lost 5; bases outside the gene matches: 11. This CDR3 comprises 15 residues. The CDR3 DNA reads TGTGCCAGCAGCGCAACAGGGGTCCGGGGGACTGAAGCTTTCTCT. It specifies CASSATGVRGTEAFS.

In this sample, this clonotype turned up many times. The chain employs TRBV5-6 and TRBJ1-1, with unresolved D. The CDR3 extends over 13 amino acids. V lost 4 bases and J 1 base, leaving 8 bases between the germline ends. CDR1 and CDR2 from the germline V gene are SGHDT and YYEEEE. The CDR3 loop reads CASSRITNTEAFF. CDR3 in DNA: TGTGCCAGCAGCCGCATCACGAACACTGAAGCTTTCTTT.

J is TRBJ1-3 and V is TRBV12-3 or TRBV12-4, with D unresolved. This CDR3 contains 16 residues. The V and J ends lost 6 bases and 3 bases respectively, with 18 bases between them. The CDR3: CASSRETLMGGNTIYF. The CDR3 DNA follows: TGTGCCAGCAGCCGAGAGACGCTAATGGGTGGAAACACCATATATTTT.